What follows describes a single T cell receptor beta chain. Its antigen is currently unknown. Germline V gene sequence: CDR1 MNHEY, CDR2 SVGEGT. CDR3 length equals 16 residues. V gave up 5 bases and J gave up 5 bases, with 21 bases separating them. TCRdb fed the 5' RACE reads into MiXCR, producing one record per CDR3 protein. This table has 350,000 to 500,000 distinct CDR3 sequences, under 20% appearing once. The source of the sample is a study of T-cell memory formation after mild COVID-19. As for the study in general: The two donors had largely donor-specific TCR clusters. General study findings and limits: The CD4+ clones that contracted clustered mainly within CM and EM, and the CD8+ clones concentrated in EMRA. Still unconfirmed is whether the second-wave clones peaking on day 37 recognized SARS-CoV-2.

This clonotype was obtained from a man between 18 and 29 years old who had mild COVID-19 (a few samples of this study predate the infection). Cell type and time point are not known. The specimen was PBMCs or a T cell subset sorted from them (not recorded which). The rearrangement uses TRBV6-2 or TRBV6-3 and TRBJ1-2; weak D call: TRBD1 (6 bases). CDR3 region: CASSTLDSFAVYGYTF. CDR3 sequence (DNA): TGTGCCAGCAGTACCTTGGACAGCTTCGCAGTTTATGGCTACACCTTC.